The rows below give T cell receptor beta chains drawn from one sample of a study of cytomegalovirus exposure and HLA in healthy donors. Data came from immunoSEQ multiplex PCR; TCRdb stores just in-frame clones and leaves some out. The sample records approximately 100,000 clones, around 64% being singletons. Sequenced: PBMCs. These receptors came from a human donor in good health. Both conserved end residues are part of each CDR3.

v_call,j_call,cdr3_aa
TRBV19,TRBJ1-6,CASSYSYSPLHF
TRBV6-5,TRBJ2-7,CASKGGVNEQYF
TRBV6-6,TRBJ1-4,CASSYRGFEKLFF
TRBV7-8,TRBJ1-2,CASSGGGYGYTF
TRBV20-1,TRBJ2-1,CSVQLVTEQFF
TRBV18,TRBJ2-7,CASSPLPYLSEQYF
TRBV25-1,TRBJ2-7,CASSDDGTHGSSYEQYF
TRBV19,TRBJ1-1,CASSMDRVDAEAFF
TRBV19,TRBJ1-3,CASSIAGGTSGNTIYF
TRBV11-2,TRBJ2-7,CASSLGQHEQYF
TRBV4-1,TRBJ2-1,CASSQPATGGAGPNEQFF
TRBV14,TRBJ1-6,CASSQDWHNSPLHF
TRBV5-4,TRBJ2-7,CASSTGDRGRAQYF
TRBV7-6,TRBJ2-3,CASSSGTGHTDTQYF
TRBV7-8,TRBJ2-1,CASSISGTSGGRYNEQFF
TRBV18,TRBJ2-5,CASSDGQGMETQYF
TRBV6-5,TRBJ2-7,CATNTRTGGSYEQYF
TRBV5-1,TRBJ1-1,CASRLDGRNTEAFF
TRBV6-5,TRBJ1-5,CASSYVAGQGQPQHF